This T cell receptor beta chain was captured by sequencing in a study of shared clonotypes between healthy human individuals. Some clones are missing from TCRdb's copy, which holds only in-frame ones; the method was immunoSEQ multiplex PCR. The sample includes around 1,100,000 clones, approximately 80% of them seen just once. CDR1 is GTSNPN and CDR2 is SVGIG in the germline V gene (reference sequence). J gave up 2 bases and V 5 bases, and 6 bases lay outside the gene matches. This CDR3 comprises 13 residues. The sample was memory CD4+ T cells from PBMCs. Subset given: CD45RA-negative fraction. The TCR sequence derives from a man in his late teens or twenties in good health. Some clones in this sample may be carry-over from other donors' samples. The chain employs TRBV30 and TRBJ2-7; 7 positions match TRBD2. The CDR3 nucleotides read TGTGCCTGGGGGGAGGGGTTAGCCTACGAGCAGTACTTC. Protein product: CAWGEGLAYEQYF.